These 21 T cell receptor beta chains came from one sample sequenced in a study of control samples from healthy donors and cancer patients. TCRdb's copy holds only in-frame clones and misses some; the assay was immunoSEQ multiplex PCR. This repertoire shows 60,000 to 100,000 clones, around nine tenths found once; its top ten account for 7.2%. Sample: blood. The receptor source for this set is a man aged 50-60 years in good health.

The genes are TRBV11-2 and TRBJ1-1; D may be TRBD1 (5 bases). The germline CDR1 and CDR2 sequences are SGHAT and FQNNGV. This CDR3 spans 13 amino acids. V lost 8 bases to trimming and J lost 0 bases, with 10 bases between them. CDR3 DNA: TGTGCCAGCGTCCGACAGTTGAACACTGAAGCTTTCTTT. Its translation is CASVRQLNTEAFF.

V gene TRBV19 combines with J gene TRBJ1-1; a weak D match, TRBD1 (6 bases). Germline CDR1 LNHDA, CDR2 SQIVND (reference sequence). The CDR3 sequence is 14 residues long. The V gene lost 5 bases and the J gene lost 1 base, with 11 bases spanning the gap. The DNA for the CDR3 is TGTGCCAGTAGTTACAGGGAGAGGAACACTGAAGCTTTCTTT. This codes for CASSYRERNTEAFF.

The J gene is TRBJ2-3, the V gene TRBV5-1; 11 nucleotides align to TRBD2. The CDR3 runs to 17 residues. Germline V CDR1 and CDR2: SGHRS, YFSETQ. J gave up 5 bases and V 1 base, and 9 bases lay outside the gene matches. CDR3 protein: CASSLLAGGPVGDTQYF. The CDR3 DNA is TGCGCCAGCAGCTTGTTAGCGGGGGGGCCTGTTGGAGATACGCAGTATTTT. Looking up the rest from reference TRBV5-1 and TRBJ2-3 gives the full variable domain: KAGVTQTPRYLIKTRGQQVTLSCSPISGHRSVSWYQQTPGQGLQFLFEYFSETQRNKGNFPGRFSGRQFSNSRSEMNVSTLELGDSALYLCASSLLAGGPVGDTQYFGPGTRLTVL.

This sequence joins TRBV2 and TRBJ1-6; 8 bases match TRBD1. This CDR3 spans 14 amino acids. V trimming: 6 bases; J trimming: 10 bases; junction bases outside the gene matches: 8. Per germline, CDR1 SNHLY and CDR2 FYNNEI. The CDR3 is CASRKDRERSPLHF. Written as DNA, the CDR3 is TGTGCCAGCAGGAAGGACAGGGAACGATCACCCCTCCACTTT.

By proportion, this clone is medium-sized. The rearrangement joins TRBV7-2 to TRBJ1-2; D remains unclear. This CDR3 comprises 13 residues. Germline V gene sequence: CDR1 SGHTA, CDR2 FQGNSA. Trimming removed 5 bases from V and 8 bases from J, with 15 bases in between. Written as DNA, the CDR3 is TGTGCCAGCAGCCCTGGCCGGGGAACAGGCTACACCTTC. This encodes CASSPGRGTGYTF.

The chain uses TRBV21-1 and TRBJ2-2; TRBD2 was called by the table and not checked on the DNA. TRBV21-1 has pseudogene status. This CDR3 contains 16 residues. CDR3 residues: CASSPGVRNHTGELFF. The CDR3 bases are TGTGCCAGCAGTCCGGGGGTGCGCAATCACACCGGGGAGCTGTTTTTT.

The chain is built from TRBV6-4 and TRBJ2-3; D remains ambiguous. The CDR3 runs to 15 residues. Germline V CDR1 and CDR2: MRHNA, SNTAGT. Trimming pared 5 bases from V and 0 bases from J, leaving 12 bases between. The CDR3 protein is CASSIGTLSTDTQYF. In DNA form, the CDR3 reads TGTGCCAGCAGTATCGGCACCCTAAGCACAGATACGCAGTATTTT.

The chain joins TRBV9 to TRBJ2-5; D is perhaps TRBD1 or TRBD2 (5 bases each). This CDR3 is 14 amino acids long. The V gene's germline CDR1 is SGDLS and CDR2 YYNGEE. Trimming took 4 bases from V and 5 from J, leaving 15 bases between them. The CDR3 nucleotides are TGTGCCAGCAGCCCTCCCCACGGGGCCGAGACCCAGTACTTC. It yields the protein CASSPPHGAETQYF.

The chain uses TRBV12-3 or TRBV12-4 and TRBJ2-3; possible D gene TRBD1, 5 bases. V was clipped by 5 bases and J by 5 bases, with 11 bases between them. The CDR3 contains 13 residues. CDR3 DNA sequence: TGTGCCAGCAGTGTTCCAGGGAAAGATACGCAGTATTTT. It translates to CASSVPGKDTQYF.

The V and J genes are TRBV12-5 and TRBJ2-6, with 11 bases identical to TRBD1. With V trimmed by 5 bases and J by 1 base, 10 bases remained unmatched. CDR1 and CDR2 from the germline V gene are LGHNT and FRNRAP. The CDR3 totals 19 residues. In nucleotides, the CDR3 is TGTGCTAGTGGTCCGAAGCCGGGACAGGGGGAATCTGGGGCCAACGTCCTGACTTTC. It translates to CASGPKPGQGESGANVLTF.

This clone appeared a few times. The chain employs TRBV27 and TRBJ1-1; D unresolved. The CDR3 spans 14 residues. CDR1 and CDR2 (germline): MNHEY, SMNVEV (reference sequence). The V end was cut by 2 bases, the J end by 1 base, with 8 bases between. The CDR3 here is CASSLADKNTEAFF. The CDR3 DNA is TGTGCCAGCAGTTTAGCCGACAAGAACACTGAAGCTTTCTTT.

The rearrangement uses TRBV5-1 and TRBJ2-3, with D perhaps TRBD2 (5 bases). Germline V lookup: CDR1 SGHRS, CDR2 YFSETQ. The CDR3 covers 15 residues. Trimming pared 5 bases from V and 4 bases from J, leaving 17 bases between. Here the CDR3 DNA reads TGCGCCAGCAGGGCCGGGAACTCCGGGTCAGATACGCAGTATTTT. Its translation is CASRAGNSGSDTQYF.

This clone has only one observation. CDR3 nucleotides: TGTGCCAGCAGCTTAGTGGGAGGAGGGGCTGGAAACACCATATATTTT. As protein: CASSLVGGGAGNTIYF. This rearrangement joins TRBV7-2 to TRBJ1-3; maybe TRBD1 (5 bases). The CDR3 length is 16 residues. V lost 1 base to trimming and J lost 2 bases, with 12 bases between them. Germline CDR1 reads SGHTA; CDR2 reads FQGNSA.

The chain is built from TRBV6-5 and TRBJ1-2; possibly TRBD1 for D (5 bases). V lost 2 bases and J lost 6, with 13 bases in between. This CDR3 region has 14 residues. Germline CDR1 and CDR2: MNHEY and SVGAGI. The CDR3 is CASSYIGDANGYTF. In DNA form, the CDR3 reads TGTGCCAGCAGTTACATAGGGGATGCCAATGGCTACACCTTC.

This clone was seen only a few times. This sequence joins TRBV20-1 and TRBJ1-3; D gene uncertain. V dropped 3 bases and J dropped 0 bases, with 12 bases sitting between them. CDR3 size: 15 residues. Germline V gene data show CDR1 as DFQATT and CDR2 as SNEGSKA (reference sequence). In DNA, the CDR3 is TGCAGTGCTAGTGATGGGGTCTACTCTGGAAACACCATATATTTT. Translating gives CSASDGVYSGNTIYF.

The J gene is TRBJ1-2, the V gene TRBV7-2; D is unclear. From germline, CDR1 is SGHTA and CDR2 FQGNSA. With 2 bases removed from V and 7 bases from J, the gap between germline ends came to 11 bases. The CDR3 length is 13 residues. CDR3 sequence: CASSLWESSGYTF. In DNA, the CDR3 is TGTGCCAGCAGCTTATGGGAGTCGAGTGGCTACACCTTC.

V gene TRBV24-1 combines with J gene TRBJ2-7, with 9 bases fitting TRBD1. The CDR3 has 19 residues. V lost 1 base and J lost 0; bases outside the gene matches: 12. Germline V gene data show CDR1 as KGHDR and CDR2 as SFDVKD. The CDR3 loop is CATSDLKEPDRGISYEQYF. In DNA, the CDR3 is TGTGCCACCAGTGATTTAAAAGAGCCCGACAGGGGGATCTCCTACGAGCAGTACTTC.

This clone was detected a few times. One end of the junction does not line up with germline, which may come from a read error. This chain connects TRBV2 to TRBJ2-7; 10 nucleotides match TRBD1. Per germline, CDR1 SNHLY and CDR2 FYNNEI. The CDR3 is made up of 13 amino acids. The CDR3 coding sequence is TGTGCCAGCAGCGGGACAGGGGCCTACGGGCAGTACTTC. Amino acids: CASSGTGAYGQYF.

The chain joins TRBV6-5 to TRBJ2-7; D remains unclear. The germline V gene encodes CDR1 MNHEY and CDR2 SVGAGI. Trimming took 7 bases from V and 0 from J, leaving 10 bases between them. This CDR3 is 13 amino acids long. The CDR3 region is CASNIQSSYEQYF. The CDR3 DNA is TGTGCCAGCAATATACAGAGCTCCTACGAGCAGTACTTC.

The chain is built from TRBV19 and TRBJ1-1; D gene unclear. Germline V CDR1 and CDR2: LNHDA, SQIVND (reference sequence). CDR3 length equals 11 residues. V was pared by 5 bases and J by 3 bases, with 4 bases between. The CDR3 nucleotides are TGTGCCAGTAGTTCTTACACTGAAGCTTTCTTT. It yields the protein CASSSYTEAFF.

V gene TRBV6-5 combines with J gene TRBJ2-2; tentative D call: TRBD2 (6 bases). V lost 4 bases and J 4 bases, leaving 10 bases between the germline ends. This CDR3 spans 14 amino acids. The germline V gene encodes CDR1 MNHEY and CDR2 SVGAGI. CDR3 sequence reads: CASSSPTSTGELFF. In DNA, the CDR3 is TGTGCCAGCAGTTCCCCGACTAGCACCGGGGAGCTGTTTTTT.